What follows is one TCR beta chain and its context. This sample stems from a study of OX40 agonist ivuxolimab in advanced cancers. Study-wide context: Ivuxolimab is a fully human IgG2 antibody that activates OX40 (CD134). At 0.01 to 10 mg/kg, ivuxolimab was administered intravenously to patients every 2 weeks. Partial responses were observed in three patients, of whom one had hepatocellular carcinoma and two had cutaneous melanoma.

The method was immunoSEQ multiplex PCR; TCRdb's version includes in-frame clones alone and lacks a portion of them. The data hold some 71,000 clones, with almost 85% observed a single time. Trimming removed 2 bases at V and 7 bases at J, with 18 bases between. Germline CDR1 and CDR2: SGHAT and FQNNGV. The CDR3 is 16 residues long. Blood was sampled at baseline, cycle 4 day 1, and cycle 7 day 1. The rearrangement links TRBV11-2 to TRBJ2-1; D gene uncertain. The specimen comprised CD4+ or CD8+ T cells sorted from blood, sampled in a trial of the OX40 agonist ivuxolimab. This TCR was recovered from an adult with an advanced solid tumor such as melanoma, head and neck, liver or kidney cancer. The CDR3 here is CASSLLRVHFLNEQFF. The CDR3 bases are TGTGCCAGCAGCTTACTCCGGGTCCATTTCCTAAATGAGCAGTTCTTC.